This paragraph covers one T cell receptor (beta chain) sequence. As yet, its antigen is unknown. This sample stems from a study of T cell repertoires in cytomegalovirus infection. Across the whole study: Selected CMV epitopes included recently identified HLA-C-restricted ones as well as well-studied HLA-B-restricted ones.

CDR3 length equals 16 residues. Germline loops: CDR1 LGHNA, CDR2 YSLEER. V trimming: 0 bases; J trimming: 8 bases; junction bases outside the gene matches: 6. TCRdb ran MiXCR on the reads and lists one entry per CDR3 protein. Altogether 50,000 or so distinct CDR3 sequences are present, roughly 19% being singletons, with the ten largest covering less than 70%. The sequencing here drew on CD8+ T cells from cultured PBMCs, taken from culture after CMV antigen stimulation. The V gene is TRBV4-3, the J gene TRBJ2-2, with 10 bases matching TRBD2. The receptor was derived from a human donor in good health (CMV status not recorded). Some clones in this sample may be carry-over from other donors' samples. CDR3: CASSQEAGGRSGELFF. The DNA for the CDR3 is TGCGCCAGCAGCCAAGAAGCGGGAGGGCGCTCGGGGGAGCTGTTTTTT.